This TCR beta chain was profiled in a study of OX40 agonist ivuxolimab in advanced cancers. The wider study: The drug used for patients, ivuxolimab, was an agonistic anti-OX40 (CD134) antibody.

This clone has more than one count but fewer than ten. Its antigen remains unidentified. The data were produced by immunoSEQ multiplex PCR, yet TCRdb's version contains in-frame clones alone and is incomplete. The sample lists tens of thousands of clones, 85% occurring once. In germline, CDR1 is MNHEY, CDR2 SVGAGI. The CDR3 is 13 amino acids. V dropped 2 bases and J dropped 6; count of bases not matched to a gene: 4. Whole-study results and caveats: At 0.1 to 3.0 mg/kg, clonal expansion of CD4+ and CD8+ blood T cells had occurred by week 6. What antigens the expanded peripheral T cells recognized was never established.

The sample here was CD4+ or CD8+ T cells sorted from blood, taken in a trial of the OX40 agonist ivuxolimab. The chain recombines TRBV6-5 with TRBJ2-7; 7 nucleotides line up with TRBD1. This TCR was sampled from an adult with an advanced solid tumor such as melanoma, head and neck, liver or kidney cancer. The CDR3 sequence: CASSYLGGAEQYF. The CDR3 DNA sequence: TGTGCCAGCAGTTACCTAGGGGGCGCCGAGCAGTACTTC.